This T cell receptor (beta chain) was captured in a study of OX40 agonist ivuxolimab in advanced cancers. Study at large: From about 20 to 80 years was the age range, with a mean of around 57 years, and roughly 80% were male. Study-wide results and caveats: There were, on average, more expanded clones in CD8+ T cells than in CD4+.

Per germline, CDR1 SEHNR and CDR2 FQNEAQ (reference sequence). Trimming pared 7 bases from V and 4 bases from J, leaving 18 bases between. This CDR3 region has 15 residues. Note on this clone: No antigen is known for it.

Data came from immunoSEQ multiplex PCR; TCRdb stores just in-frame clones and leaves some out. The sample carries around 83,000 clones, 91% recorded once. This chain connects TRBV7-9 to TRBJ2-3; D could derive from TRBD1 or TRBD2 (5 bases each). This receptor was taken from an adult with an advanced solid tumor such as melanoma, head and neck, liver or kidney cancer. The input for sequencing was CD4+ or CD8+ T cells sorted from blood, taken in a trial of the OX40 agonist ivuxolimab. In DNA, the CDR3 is TGTGCCAGCACCCCGGGTGGGGGATTGGCAGATACGCAGTATTTT. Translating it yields CASTPGGGLADTQYF.